What follows are 30 T cell receptor beta chains derived from one specimen sequenced in a study of T cell clonotyping in hematopoietic cell transplantation. Assay: immunoSEQ multiplex PCR; the TCRdb copy retains only in-frame clones and omits some. The sample includes 13,000 or so clones, 95% to 98% seen only once; the top ten take around 4.2%. The sample consisted of peripheral blood mononuclear cells, taken 30 days after allogeneic stem cell transplant. The origin of the receptors is a female patient between 50 and 60 years old who had an allogeneic stem cell transplant from an unrelated donor, so T cells may come from the graft donor. Some clones in this sample may be carry-over from other donors' samples.

The chain links TRBV4-1 to TRBJ1-4; D is unresolved. The CDR3 is 17 amino acids. Germline V gene data show CDR1 as MGHRA and CDR2 as YSYEKL. Trimming removed 6 bases from V and 4 bases from J, with 21 bases in between. The CDR3 DNA is TGCGCCAGCAGTCGCATTTCAAGGGCGGGTAGTAATGAAAAACTGTTTTTT. This gives the protein CASSRISRAGSNEKLFF.

This chain connects TRBV30 to TRBJ1-2, with unresolved D. V dropped 1 base and J dropped 8 bases, with 11 bases sitting between them. The CDR3 runs to 12 residues. The germline CDR1 and CDR2 sequences are GTSNPN and SVGIG (reference sequence). Here the CDR3 reads CAWSGTRSGYTF. Written as DNA, the CDR3 is TGTGCCTGGAGTGGAACGCGATCGGGCTACACCTTC. The full variable domain, completed using reference TRBV30 and TRBJ1-2, is SQTIHQWPATLVQPVGSPLSLECTVEGTSNPNLYWYRQAAGRGLQLLFYSVGIGQISSEVPQNLSASRPQDRQFILSSKKLLLSDSGFYLCAWSGTRSGYTFGSGTRLTVV.

J is TRBJ2-7 and V is TRBV7-9; 11 bases are shared with TRBD1. Germline values: CDR1 SEHNR, CDR2 FQNEAQ (reference sequence). This CDR3 has 15 amino acids. Trimming took 5 bases from V and 3 from J; bases not matched to a gene: 6. CDR3 in DNA: TGTGCCAGCAGCGCCACGGGACAGGGGGTCTACGAGCAGTACTTC. It codes for CASSATGQGVYEQYF.

V usage is TRBV6-5 and J usage is TRBJ1-1; D is possibly TRBD1 (5 bases). Germline V gene sequence: CDR1 MNHEY, CDR2 SVGAGI. Trimming removed 5 bases from V and 5 bases from J, with 15 bases in between. This CDR3 has 14 amino acids. Here the CDR3 reads CASSTRVPWTEAFF. CDR3 coding DNA: TGTGCCAGCAGTACCAGGGTCCCTTGGACTGAAGCTTTCTTT.

The rearrangement joins TRBV20-1 to TRBJ2-5; D call uncertain. This CDR3 region has 11 residues. Trimming took off 6 bases at V and 5 bases at J, with 10 bases between the two ends. Looked up from germline, CDR1 is DFQATT and CDR2 is SNEGSKA (reference sequence). The CDR3 sequence is CSAGPVETQYF. The CDR3 nucleotides read TGCAGTGCAGGTCCGGTGGAGACCCAGTACTTC.

The rearrangement uses TRBV4-1 and TRBJ2-3; D ambiguous. Per the germline V gene, CDR1 is MGHRA and CDR2 is YSYEKL. The CDR3 is made up of 14 amino acids. V dropped 4 bases and J dropped 4 bases, with 12 bases sitting between them. In DNA form, the CDR3 reads TGCGCCAGCAGCCGAGAGAGACAACCAGATACGCAGTATTTT. It yields the protein CASSRERQPDTQYF.

CDR3 coding DNA: TGTGCCGCACAGGGGACCGAGAGCTCCTACGAGCAGTACTTC. It translates to CAAQGTESSYEQYF. The chain is built from TRBV10-3 and TRBJ2-7, with 7 bases identical to TRBD1. The J segment lost 0 bases and the V segment lost 11 bases, leaving 10 bases of the junction unmatched. Per germline, CDR1 ENHRY and CDR2 SYGVKD. This CDR3 has 14 residues.

The chain employs TRBV11-3 and TRBJ1-1; D is perhaps TRBD1 (5 bases). V was cut by 4 bases and J by 4 bases, with 16 bases left in between. Per the germline V gene, CDR1 is SGHNT and CDR2 is YENEEA. This CDR3 is built from 15 residues. CDR3: CASSYWGTCFTEAFF. The DNA of the CDR3 is TGTGCCAGCAGCTATTGGGGCACTTGTTTCACTGAAGCTTTCTTT.

This clone was observed once. V gene TRBV14 combines with J gene TRBJ1-4; D unclear. Germline values: CDR1 SGHDN, CDR2 FVKESK. V lost 3 bases, J lost 4 bases, and 12 bases lay in between. This CDR3 spans 15 amino acids. The CDR3 sequence is CASSQPTADNEKLFF. The DNA of the CDR3 is TGTGCCAGCAGCCAGCCAACGGCAGATAATGAAAAACTGTTTTTT.

This clone was seen just once. V gene TRBV11-2 combines with J gene TRBJ1-1; TRBD1 matches at 7 bases. The germline CDR1 and CDR2 sequences are SGHAT and FQNNGV. The V gene end was trimmed by 5 bases and the J gene end by 4 bases; junction bases not matched to a gene: 7. The CDR3 is made up of 14 amino acids. The CDR3 reads CASSDYRGSTEAFF. In DNA form, the CDR3 reads TGTGCCAGCAGCGACTACAGGGGTAGCACTGAAGCTTTCTTT.

V usage is TRBV18 and J usage is TRBJ1-5; D might be TRBD1 (6 bases). The V and J ends lost 3 bases and 5 bases respectively, with 17 bases between them. Per germline, CDR1 KGHSH and CDR2 LQKENI. This CDR3 has 16 residues. The CDR3: CASSPRTEGRYQPQHF. The CDR3 nucleotides read TGTGCCAGCTCACCCCGGACAGAAGGGCGTTATCAGCCCCAGCATTTT.

The chain employs TRBV30 and TRBJ1-1; 7 bases agree with TRBD1. The CDR3 consists of 14 residues. Germline V CDR1 and CDR2: GTSNPN, SVGIG (reference sequence). V trimming: 1 base; J trimming: 5 bases; junction bases outside the gene matches: 7. The CDR3: CAWSGRGGETEAFF. CDR3 nucleotides: TGTGCCTGGAGTGGCAGGGGGGGTGAAACTGAAGCTTTCTTT. The variable domain in full, with the rest retrieved from reference TRBV30 and TRBJ1-1, is SQTIHQWPATLVQPVGSPLSLECTVEGTSNPNLYWYRQAAGRGLQLLFYSVGIGQISSEVPQNLSASRPQDRQFILSSKKLLLSDSGFYLCAWSGRGGETEAFFGQGTRLTVV.

In this sample, this clone turned up once. The chain recombines TRBV29-1 with TRBJ1-5, with D tentatively TRBD1 (5 bases). Per the germline V gene, CDR1 is SQVTM and CDR2 is ANQGSEA. This CDR3 spans 13 amino acids. The ends were cut back, 4 bases at V and 2 bases at J, with 9 bases in the middle. CDR3 in DNA: TGCAGCGTTGTGGACAACGGCAATCAGCCCCAGCATTTT. Its protein product is CSVVDNGNQPQHF.

The chain links TRBV11-1 to TRBJ2-5; 7 bases align to TRBD2. The CDR3 runs 14 residues. Germline values: CDR1 SGHAT, CDR2 FQDESV (reference sequence). V lost 5 bases to trimming and J lost 0 bases; unmatched junction nucleotides: 3. The CDR3 DNA follows: TGTGCCAGCAGCGCCACTAGCGACCAAGAGACCCAGTACTTC. Protein product: CASSATSDQETQYF.

The rearrangement uses TRBV2 and TRBJ2-6, with TRBD1 as a possible D gene (7 bases). Trimming removed 7 bases from V and 2 bases from J, with 12 bases in between. The length of the CDR3 is 15 residues. Germline lookup yields CDR1 SNHLY and CDR2 FYNNEI. The CDR3 sequence: CASNPRGAGANVLTF. CDR3 coding DNA: TGTGCCAGCAACCCCAGGGGGGCTGGGGCCAACGTCCTGACTTTC.

The V and J genes are TRBV7-9 and TRBJ2-3; no definite D call. The CDR3 sequence is 12 residues long. V was pared by 5 bases and J by 8 bases, with 11 bases between. Per germline, CDR1 SEHNR and CDR2 FQNEAQ (reference sequence). This chain's CDR3 is CASSDYPLTQYF. DNA for the CDR3: TGTGCCAGCAGCGATTACCCCCTTACGCAGTATTTT.

The chain has TRBV7-8 and TRBJ1-1, with D hard to call. This CDR3 is 13 amino acids long. Trimming cost V 5 bases and J 1 base, with 8 bases left between them. Germline assignment: CDR1 SGHVS and CDR2 FQNEAQ. As DNA, the CDR3 is TGTGCCAGCAGCCCTCGGGGGAACACTGAAGCTTTCTTT. Its protein is CASSPRGNTEAFF.

This chain connects TRBV2 to TRBJ1-2, with D maybe TRBD1 (6 bases). Per the germline V gene, CDR1 is SNHLY and CDR2 is FYNNEI. The germline V and J ends were trimmed by 5 bases and 5 bases, with 12 bases remaining between them. The CDR3 covers 13 residues. The CDR3 DNA is TGTGCCAGCAGTATTAGACAGGCTTATGGCTACACCTTC. Encoded protein: CASSIRQAYGYTF.

The rearrangement joins TRBV7-2 to TRBJ2-7; 10 bases match TRBD1. CDR1 SGHTA and CDR2 FQGNSA come from the germline V gene. The CDR3 runs 15 residues. V lost 2 bases, J lost 6 bases, and 7 bases stayed unmatched. Here the CDR3 reads CASSLLGTGASEQYF. Written as DNA, the CDR3 is TGTGCCAGCAGCTTATTAGGGACAGGGGCCTCCGAGCAGTACTTC.

The chain links TRBV7-2 to TRBJ1-5; tentatively, D is TRBD1 (5 bases). CDR3 length: 15 amino acids. CDR1 SGHTA and CDR2 FQGNSA come from the germline V gene. V dropped 1 base and J dropped 6 bases, with 13 bases sitting between them. The CDR3 nucleotides read TGTGCCAGCAGCTTAGACGGGGGGTCTGGTCAGCCCCAGCATTTT. Translated, it gives CASSLDGGSGQPQHF.

V is TRBV27 and J is TRBJ2-5; TRBD1 matches at 10 bases. Germline lookup yields CDR1 MNHEY and CDR2 SMNVEV (reference sequence). The CDR3 length is 15 residues. The J segment lost 5 bases and the V segment lost 1 base, leaving 4 bases of the junction unmatched. CDR3 sequence (DNA): TGTGCCAGCAGTTTATTCGACAGGGGGCGGGAGACCCAGTACTTC. Protein: CASSLFDRGRETQYF.

This chain uses TRBV25-1 with TRBJ1-2; D is perhaps TRBD1 (5 bases). The CDR3 runs 15 residues. Looked up from germline, CDR1 is MGHDK and CDR2 is SYGVNS. V lost 3 bases and J lost 0, with 11 bases in between. CDR3 sequence: CASSEEGRTNYGYTF. Written as DNA, the CDR3 is TGTGCCAGCAGTGAGGAGGGGCGCACTAACTATGGCTACACCTTC.

The chain uses TRBV5-6 and TRBJ1-4, with no clear D. Trimming took 2 bases from V and 4 from J, leaving 3 bases between them. Germline CDR1 is SGHDT and CDR2 is YYEEEE. This CDR3 is built from 12 residues. The CDR3 DNA reads TGTGCCAGCAGCTTCCATAATGAAAAACTGTTTTTT. As protein: CASSFHNEKLFF.

The chain couples TRBV6-5 to TRBJ1-5; D gene unclear. The V gene lost 6 bases and the J gene lost 11 bases, with 8 bases spanning the gap. The CDR3 runs 10 residues. Germline CDR1 reads MNHEY; CDR2 reads SVGAGI. Written as DNA, the CDR3 is TGTGCCAGCAGCCCCTGGACCCAGCATTTT. Amino acids: CASSPWTQHF.

V and J are TRBV6-5 and TRBJ1-1; D gene unclear. CDR1 is MNHEY, CDR2 SVGAGI, per germline. Deletions cut 6 bases from V and 3 bases from J, with 8 bases between. This CDR3 has 12 amino acids. The CDR3 DNA follows: TGTGCCAGCAGGGTCCAGGACACTGAAGCTTTCTTT. This codes for CASRVQDTEAFF.

The rearrangement links TRBV7-8 to TRBJ1-2; D is unresolved. Germline V lookup: CDR1 SGHVS, CDR2 FQNEAQ. The CDR3 spans 13 residues. With 0 bases removed from V and 2 bases from J, the gap between germline ends came to 4 bases. CDR3 sequence reads: CASSLAANYGYTF. In DNA, the CDR3 is TGTGCCAGCAGCTTAGCCGCGAACTATGGCTACACCTTC. The variable domain in full, completed from reference TRBV7-8 and TRBJ1-2, reads GAGVSQSPRYKVAKRGQDVALRCDPISGHVSLFWYQQALGQGPEFLTYFQNEAQLDKSGLPSDRFFAERPEGSVSTLKIQRTQQEDSAVYLCASSLAANYGYTFGSGTRLTVV.

This chain connects TRBV2 to TRBJ1-2, with 7 bases fitting TRBD1. Germline lookup yields CDR1 SNHLY and CDR2 FYNNEI. J lost 2 bases, V lost 3 bases, and 6 bases had no gene match. This CDR3 is 15 amino acids long. This chain's CDR3 is CASSEIDRENYGYTF. For the CDR3, the DNA is TGTGCCAGCAGTGAGATAGACAGGGAAAACTATGGCTACACCTTC.

This chain joins TRBV7-9 and TRBJ1-2; unclear D gene. The CDR3 has 15 residues. With 2 bases removed from V and 6 bases from J, the gap between germline ends came to 16 bases. The germline CDR1 and CDR2 sequences are SEHNR and FQNEAQ (reference sequence). The CDR3 is CASSLSISVEDGYTF. CDR3 nucleotide sequence: TGTGCCAGCAGCTTATCGATTAGTGTTGAGGATGGCTACACCTTC.

This chain connects TRBV5-1 to TRBJ2-3, with D uncertain. Trimming removed 0 bases at V and 1 base at J, with 12 bases between. Germline lookup yields CDR1 SGHRS and CDR2 YFSETQ. CDR3 length: 16 residues. The CDR3 reads CASSLDLNRGTDTQYF. Written as DNA, the CDR3 is TGCGCCAGCAGCTTGGACCTGAACCGGGGCACAGATACGCAGTATTTT.

The rearrangement links TRBV2 to TRBJ1-2; 7 nucleotides line up with TRBD1. The CDR3 covers 11 residues. Germline CDR1 SNHLY, CDR2 FYNNEI. The CDR3 reads CGRGRGYGYTF. DNA of the CDR3: TGTGGGAGGGGCAGGGGGTATGGCTACACCTTC.